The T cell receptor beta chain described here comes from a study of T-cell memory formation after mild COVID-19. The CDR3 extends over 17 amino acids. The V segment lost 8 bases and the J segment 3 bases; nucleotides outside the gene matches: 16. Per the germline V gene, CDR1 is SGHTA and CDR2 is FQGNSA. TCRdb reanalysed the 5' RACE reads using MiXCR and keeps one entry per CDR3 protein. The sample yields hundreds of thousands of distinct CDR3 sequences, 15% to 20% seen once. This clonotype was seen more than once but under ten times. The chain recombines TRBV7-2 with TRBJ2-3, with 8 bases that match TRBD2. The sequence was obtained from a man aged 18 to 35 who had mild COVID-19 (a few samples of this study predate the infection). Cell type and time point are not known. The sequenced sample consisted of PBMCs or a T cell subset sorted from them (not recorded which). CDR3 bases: TGTGCCAGCCAAGATCGGGGTAGCGGGGCCCTAACAGATACGCAGTATTTT. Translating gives CASQDRGSGALTDTQYF.